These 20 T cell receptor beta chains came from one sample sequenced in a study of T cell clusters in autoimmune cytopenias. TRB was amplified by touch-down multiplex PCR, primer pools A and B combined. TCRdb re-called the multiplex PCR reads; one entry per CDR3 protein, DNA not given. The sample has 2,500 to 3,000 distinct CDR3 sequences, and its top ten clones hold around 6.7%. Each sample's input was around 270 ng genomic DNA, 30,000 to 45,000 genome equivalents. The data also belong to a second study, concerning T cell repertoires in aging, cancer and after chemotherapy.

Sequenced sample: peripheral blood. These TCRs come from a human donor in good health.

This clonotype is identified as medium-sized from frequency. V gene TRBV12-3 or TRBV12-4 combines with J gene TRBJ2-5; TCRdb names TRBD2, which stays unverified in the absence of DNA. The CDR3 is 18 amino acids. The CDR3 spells CASSLGLLEEGGQETQYF.

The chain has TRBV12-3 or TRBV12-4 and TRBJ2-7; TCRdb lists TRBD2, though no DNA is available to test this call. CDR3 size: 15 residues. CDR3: CASSSGGSSLYEQYF.

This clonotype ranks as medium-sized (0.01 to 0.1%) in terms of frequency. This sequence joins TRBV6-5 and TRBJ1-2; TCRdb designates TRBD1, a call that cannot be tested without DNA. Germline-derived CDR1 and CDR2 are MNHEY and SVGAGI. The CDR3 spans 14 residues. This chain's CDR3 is CASRKPGQSYGYTF.

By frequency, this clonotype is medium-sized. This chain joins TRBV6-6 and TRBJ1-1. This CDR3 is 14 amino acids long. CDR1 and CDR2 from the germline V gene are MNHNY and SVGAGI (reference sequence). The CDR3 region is CASSYSTANTEAFF.

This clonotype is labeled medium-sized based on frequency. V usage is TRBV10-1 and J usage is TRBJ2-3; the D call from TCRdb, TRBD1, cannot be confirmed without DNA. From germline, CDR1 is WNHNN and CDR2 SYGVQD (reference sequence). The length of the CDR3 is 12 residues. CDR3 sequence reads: CASSTQGDTQYF.

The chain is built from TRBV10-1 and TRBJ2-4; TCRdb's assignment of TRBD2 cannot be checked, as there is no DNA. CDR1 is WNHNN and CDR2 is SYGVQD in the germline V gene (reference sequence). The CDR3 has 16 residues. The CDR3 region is CASSESGGPAKNIQYF.

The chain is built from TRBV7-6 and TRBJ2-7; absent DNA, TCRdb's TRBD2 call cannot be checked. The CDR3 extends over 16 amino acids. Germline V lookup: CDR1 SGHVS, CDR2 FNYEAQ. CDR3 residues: CASTRTPGLAAYEQYF.

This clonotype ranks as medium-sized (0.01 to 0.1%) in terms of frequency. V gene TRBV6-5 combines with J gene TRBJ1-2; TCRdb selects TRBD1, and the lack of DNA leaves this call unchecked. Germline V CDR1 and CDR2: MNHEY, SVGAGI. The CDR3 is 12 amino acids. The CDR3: CASRTGFYGYTF.

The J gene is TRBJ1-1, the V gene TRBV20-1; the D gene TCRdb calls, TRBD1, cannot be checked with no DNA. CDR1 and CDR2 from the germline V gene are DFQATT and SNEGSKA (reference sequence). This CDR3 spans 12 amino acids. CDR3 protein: CSARQGNTEAFF.

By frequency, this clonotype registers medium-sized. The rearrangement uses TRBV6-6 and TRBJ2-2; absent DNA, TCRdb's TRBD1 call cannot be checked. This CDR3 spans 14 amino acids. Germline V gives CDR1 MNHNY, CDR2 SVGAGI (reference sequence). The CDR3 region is CASSYSSGAGELFF.

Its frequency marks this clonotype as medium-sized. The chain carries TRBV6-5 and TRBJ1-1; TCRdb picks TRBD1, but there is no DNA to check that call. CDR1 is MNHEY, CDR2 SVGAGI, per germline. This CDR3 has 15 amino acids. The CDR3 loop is CASSYSGGSNTEAFF.

CDR3 protein: CASSRSSPSGETQYF. This chain uses TRBV7-2 with TRBJ2-5; TCRdb calls TRBD2, which cannot be checked without DNA. Germline-derived CDR1 and CDR2 are SGHTA and FQGNSA. CDR3 length: 15 amino acids.

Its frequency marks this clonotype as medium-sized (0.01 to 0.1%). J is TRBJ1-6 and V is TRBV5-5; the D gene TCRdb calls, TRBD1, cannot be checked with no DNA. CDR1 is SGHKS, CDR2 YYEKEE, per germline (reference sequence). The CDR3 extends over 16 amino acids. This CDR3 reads CASSLGTGSWSSPLHF.

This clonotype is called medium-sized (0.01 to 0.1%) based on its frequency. The CDR3: CASSREAQPTDTQYF. The genes are TRBV18 and TRBJ2-3; TCRdb outputs TRBD2, but without DNA this stays unchecked. Looked up from germline, CDR1 is KGHSH and CDR2 is LQKENI. The CDR3 length is 15 residues.

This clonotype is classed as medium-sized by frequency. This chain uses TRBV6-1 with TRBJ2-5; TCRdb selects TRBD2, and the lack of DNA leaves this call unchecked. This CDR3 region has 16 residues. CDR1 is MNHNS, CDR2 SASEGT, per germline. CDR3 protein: CASSLNSAGGLKTQYF.

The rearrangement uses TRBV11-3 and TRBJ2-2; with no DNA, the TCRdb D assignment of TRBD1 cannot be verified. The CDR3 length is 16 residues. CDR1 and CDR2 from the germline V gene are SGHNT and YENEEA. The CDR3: CASSYDQGLGTGELFF. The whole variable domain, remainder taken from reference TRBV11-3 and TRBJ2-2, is EAGVVQSPRYKIIEKKQPVAFWCNPISGHNTLYWYLQNLGQGPELLIRYENEEAVDDSQLPKDRFSAERLKGVDSTLKIQPAELGDSAVYLCASSYDQGLGTGELFFGEGSRLTVL.

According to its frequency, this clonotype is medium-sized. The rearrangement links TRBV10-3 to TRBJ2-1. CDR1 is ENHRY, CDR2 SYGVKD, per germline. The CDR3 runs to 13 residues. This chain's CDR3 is CAISDPPYNEQFF.

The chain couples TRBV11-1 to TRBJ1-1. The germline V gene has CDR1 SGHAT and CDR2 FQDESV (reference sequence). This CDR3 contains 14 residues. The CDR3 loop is CASSLGGLNTEAFF.

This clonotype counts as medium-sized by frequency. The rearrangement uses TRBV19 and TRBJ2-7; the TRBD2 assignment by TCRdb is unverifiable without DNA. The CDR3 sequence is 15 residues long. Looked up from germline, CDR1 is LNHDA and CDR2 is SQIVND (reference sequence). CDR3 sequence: CASSTGLAGGYEQYF.

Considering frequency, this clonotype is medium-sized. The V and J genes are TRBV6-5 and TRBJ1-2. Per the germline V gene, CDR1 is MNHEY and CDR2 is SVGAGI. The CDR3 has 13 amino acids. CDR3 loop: CASRTGTSRGYTF.